This T cell receptor beta chain was recorded in a study of beta chain features in type 1 diabetes. J was trimmed by 13 bases and V by 3 bases; bases with no gene match: 11. The CDR3 sequence is 15 residues long. Germline V gene lookup returns CDR1 MNHEY and CDR2 SMNVEV (reference sequence). Expressed TCRB transcripts were sequenced because the entire RNA isolate underwent reverse transcription. Average reads per stem cell-like memory T cell sample were roughly 1.1 million. Method: immunoSEQ multiplex PCR; TCRdb's copy keeps in-frame clones and lacks some. This sample has about 22,000 clones; about three fifths occur once, and the top ten carry around 0.4%. Sort purity for all populations was recorded as exceeding 98%. A note on this clone: Its antigen is still unknown.

Broader study findings: Shorter TCRB CDR3s, moderately but significantly so, marked every one of the four CD4+ subsets in Type 1 diabetes patients. VDJ junctions in type 1 diabetes patients carried more deletions and fewer insertions.

This clonotype was sampled from a man in his late teens or twenties with type 1 diabetes. Sequenced material: stem cell memory CD4+ T cells from blood. The chain has TRBV27 and TRBJ1-6; 8 bases fit TRBD1. The CDR3 region has the DNA TGTGCCAGCAGTTTCATTGACAGGGGATATAGTCCCCTCCACTTT. Its translation: CASSFIDRGYSPLHF.